This T cell receptor beta chain was documented in a study of T cell repertoires in cytomegalovirus infection. About the research overall: Recently described HLA-C-restricted plus well-studied HLA-B-restricted CMV epitopes were used.

Study-wide results and limits: Carriers of CMV plus the relevant HLA were identified by cumulative public TCR beta family frequency. What dominated the ex vivo response were HLA-C-restricted CMV-specific TCR beta clonotypes.

Germline loops: CDR1 SQVTM, CDR2 ANQGSEA. CDR3 length: 14 residues. V was clipped by 3 bases and J by 4 bases, with 15 bases between them. About this clonotype: No antigen is known for it.

TCRdb fed the reads into MiXCR, producing one record per CDR3 protein. The sample yields approximately 220,000 distinct CDR3 sequences, roughly 34% seen once. The chain has TRBV29-1 and TRBJ1-2; tentatively, D is TRBD1 (5 bases). The TCR originated in a human donor in good health (CMV status not recorded). Some clones in this sample may be carry-over from other donors' samples. The sequences come from CD8+ T cells from cultured PBMCs, collected from culture after CMV antigen stimulation. The CDR3 reads CSVDQGVVGYGYTF. The CDR3 nucleotides are TGCAGCGTTGATCAGGGCGTAGTGGGCTATGGCTACACCTTC.